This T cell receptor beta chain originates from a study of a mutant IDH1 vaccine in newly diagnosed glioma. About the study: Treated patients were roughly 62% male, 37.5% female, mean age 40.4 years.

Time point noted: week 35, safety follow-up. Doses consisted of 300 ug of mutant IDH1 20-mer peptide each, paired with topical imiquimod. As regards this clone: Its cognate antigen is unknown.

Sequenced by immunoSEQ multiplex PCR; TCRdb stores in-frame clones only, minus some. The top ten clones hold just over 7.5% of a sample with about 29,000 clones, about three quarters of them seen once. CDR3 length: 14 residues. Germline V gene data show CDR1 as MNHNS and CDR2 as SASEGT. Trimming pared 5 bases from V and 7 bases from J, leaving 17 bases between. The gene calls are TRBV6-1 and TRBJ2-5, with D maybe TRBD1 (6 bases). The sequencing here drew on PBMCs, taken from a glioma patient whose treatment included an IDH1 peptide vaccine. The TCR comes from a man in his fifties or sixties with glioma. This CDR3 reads CASSPRQELGTQYF. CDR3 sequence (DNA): TGTGCCAGCAGTCCCAGACAGGAGCTGGGGACCCAGTACTTC.